Below are 23 T cell receptor beta chains sequenced from a single sample in a study of early T cells in non-severe SARS-CoV-2 infection. TCRdb re-called the 5' RACE reads with MiXCR, one entry per CDR3 protein. Counted here are more than 20,000 distinct CDR3 sequences, less than 4.5% occurring once; the ten biggest clones make up more than 1.1%. Sequenced input: whole blood. The receptors were gathered from an adult who was a healthcare worker with PCR-confirmed SARS-CoV-2 infection or an uninfected control (not recorded which).

The rearrangement joins TRBV7-9 to TRBJ2-2; D is perhaps TRBD1 (6 bases). From germline, CDR1 is SEHNR and CDR2 FQNEAQ (reference sequence). With 6 bases removed from V and 4 bases from J, the gap between germline ends came to 15 bases. The CDR3 runs to 15 residues. Here the CDR3 DNA reads TGTGCCAGCAGGCCGGCCTTAGGGGGCACCGGGGAGCTGTTTTTT. It is translated as CASRPALGGTGELFF.

This clonotype was counted many times. J is TRBJ2-5 and V is TRBV11-2; a weak D match, TRBD1 (5 bases). V lost 0 bases and J 4 bases, leaving 15 bases between the germline ends. The CDR3 covers 16 residues. CDR1 is SGHAT, CDR2 FQNNGV, per germline. CDR3 DNA: TGTGCCAGCAGCTTAGAGGGCGGAATAGGGGCAGAGACCCAGTACTTC. Protein product: CASSLEGGIGAETQYF.

This clonotype was picked up many times. The chain's CDR3 is CASSRVSGNSPLHF. CDR3 DNA: TGCGCCAGCAGCAGAGTTTCGGGAAATTCACCCCTCCACTTT. The chain is built from TRBV4-1 and TRBJ1-6; no clear D. The ends were cut back, 5 bases at V and 7 bases at J, with 12 bases in the middle. Per germline, CDR1 MGHRA and CDR2 YSYEKL. The CDR3 totals 14 residues.

The chain has TRBV10-1 and TRBJ2-7, with D possibly being TRBD1 (6 bases). With 5 bases removed from V and 6 bases from J, the gap between germline ends came to 14 bases. The CDR3 is made up of 13 amino acids. Looked up from germline, CDR1 is WNHNN and CDR2 is SYGVQD (reference sequence). The CDR3: CASSYTQGGEQYF. For the CDR3, the DNA is TGCGCCAGCAGTTATACACAGGGTGGCGAGCAGTACTTC.

In its sample, this clonotype was seen a few times. The rearrangement joins TRBV12-3 or TRBV12-4 to TRBJ2-4, with D uncertain. V lost 3 bases and J lost 3, with 9 bases in between. The CDR3 totals 14 residues. The CDR3 DNA is TGTGCCAGCAGTTTGGCCCTGGGCAAAAACATTCAGTACTTC. Translated, it gives CASSLALGKNIQYF.

V is TRBV5-6 and J is TRBJ2-2; D is undetermined. Trimming took 1 base from V and 4 from J, leaving 11 bases between them. From germline, CDR1 is SGHDT and CDR2 YYEEEE. This CDR3 spans 15 amino acids. CDR3: CASSLSRLGTGELFF. The CDR3 nucleotides read TGTGCCAGCAGCTTGTCTAGATTGGGCACCGGGGAGCTGTTTTTT.

The chain employs TRBV13 and TRBJ2-3, with D uncertain. The germline CDR1 and CDR2 sequences are PRHDT and FYEKMQ (reference sequence). The CDR3 contains 11 residues. V was trimmed by 7 bases and J by 0 bases, leaving 2 bases between them. Here the CDR3 reads CASMSTDTQYF. The CDR3 region has the DNA TGTGCCAGCATGAGCACAGATACGCAGTATTTT.

This sequence joins TRBV6-2 or TRBV6-3 and TRBJ2-7; D is possibly TRBD1 (6 bases). The CDR3 sequence is 15 residues long. Trimming cost V 0 bases and J 6 bases, with 15 bases left between them. The V gene's germline CDR1 is MNHEY and CDR2 SVGEGT. CDR3 in DNA: TGTGCCAGCAGTTACTCTGGCTACTCCAGGGGCGAGCAGTACTTC. This gives the protein CASSYSGYSRGEQYF.

The rearrangement joins TRBV7-6 to TRBJ2-5, with TRBD2 matching 13 bases. Germline V gene data show CDR1 as SGHVS and CDR2 as FNYEAQ. The V segment lost 1 base and the J segment 2 bases; nucleotides outside the gene matches: 1. The CDR3 consists of 16 residues. The CDR3 sequence: CASSLETSGGQETQYF. In DNA form, the CDR3 reads TGTGCCAGCAGCTTAGAGACTAGCGGGGGGCAAGAGACCCAGTACTTC.

This clonotype was seen a few times. This chain joins TRBV21-1 and TRBJ1-6; the listed D gene, TRBD1, was not tested against the DNA. TRBV21-1 is listed as a pseudogene. The CDR3 length is 15 residues. CDR3 sequence (DNA): TGTGCCAGCAGCACCCTAACAGGGGATAATTCACCCCTCCACTTT. Its protein is CASSTLTGDNSPLHF.

In this sample, this clonotype turned up many times. The V gene is TRBV11-2, the J gene TRBJ2-7; unclear D gene. Deletions cut 5 bases from V and 12 bases from J, with 17 bases between. CDR3 length: 12 amino acids. Germline values: CDR1 SGHAT, CDR2 FQNNGV. The CDR3 region has the DNA TGTGCCAGCAGCCCTGAACTGCTTCTTACGTACTTC. As protein: CASSPELLLTYF.

In its sample, this clonotype is medium-sized. The chain joins TRBV7-6 to TRBJ2-1; possibly TRBD2 for D (6 bases). The V and J ends lost 1 base and 7 bases respectively, with 8 bases between them. CDR3 length equals 13 residues. From germline, CDR1 is SGHVS and CDR2 FNYEAQ. The CDR3 here is CASSLGGLNEQFF. In DNA form, the CDR3 reads TGTGCCAGCAGCTTAGGGGGACTGAATGAGCAGTTCTTC.

At least ten counts were recorded for this clonotype. The chain joins TRBV7-9 to TRBJ2-7, with D perhaps assigned TRBD1 or TRBD2 (5 bases each). The CDR3 runs 15 residues. V lost 2 bases, J lost 3 bases, and 14 bases lay in between. Germline V lookup: CDR1 SEHNR, CDR2 FQNEAQ (reference sequence). This CDR3 reads CASSLYEGMNYEQYF. In DNA, the CDR3 is TGTGCCAGCAGCTTATACGAGGGGATGAACTACGAGCAGTACTTC.

In its sample, this clonotype was seen a few times. This rearrangement joins TRBV24-1 to TRBJ2-5, with D maybe TRBD1 (5 bases). The CDR3 length is 15 residues. V was trimmed by 4 bases and J by 1 base, leaving 12 bases between them. The germline V gene has CDR1 KGHDR and CDR2 SFDVKD. The CDR3 reads CATSDNRTPQETQYF. The DNA for the CDR3 is TGTGCCACCAGTGACAACAGGACCCCCCAAGAGACCCAGTACTTC.

This clonotype was counted at least ten times. V is TRBV7-2 and J is TRBJ1-1; D remains ambiguous. Looked up from germline, CDR1 is SGHTA and CDR2 is FQGNSA. The V and J ends lost 3 bases and 0 bases respectively, with 8 bases between them. CDR3 length: 14 residues. In DNA, the CDR3 is TGTGCCAGCAGCTTTCAGAACATGAACACTGAAGCTTTCTTT. Its protein is CASSFQNMNTEAFF.

This clonotype was counted at least ten times. This chain joins TRBV10-1 and TRBJ1-5; no firm D call. From germline, CDR1 is WNHNN and CDR2 SYGVQD (reference sequence). V was clipped by 8 bases and J by 7 bases, with 15 bases between them. The CDR3 runs to 13 residues. The CDR3 loop reads CASSSGPRQPQHF. CDR3 DNA sequence: TGCGCCAGCTCTTCGGGTCCCAGGCAGCCCCAGCATTTT.

The V gene is TRBV12-3 or TRBV12-4, the J gene TRBJ1-3; D is ambiguous. V lost 4 bases to trimming and J lost 0 bases, with 4 bases between them. The CDR3 runs to 13 residues. CDR3 nucleotides: TGTGCCAGCAGTTCTGACTCTGGAAACACCATATATTTT. This codes for CASSSDSGNTIYF.

This clonotype was counted at least ten times. The rearrangement uses TRBV7-9 and TRBJ2-3; D is uncertain. The CDR3 totals 14 residues. CDR1 is SEHNR and CDR2 is FQNEAQ in the germline V gene (reference sequence). V lost 3 bases to trimming and J lost 4 bases, with 11 bases between them. CDR3 region: CASSLSLEADTQYF. The CDR3 DNA reads TGTGCCAGCAGCTTGAGCTTAGAGGCAGATACGCAGTATTTT.

This clonotype has more than one count but fewer than ten. V is TRBV21-1 and J is TRBJ1-2; whether TRBD1, the table's D call, matches the DNA was not checked. TRBV21-1 is termed a pseudogene. This CDR3 comprises 18 residues. The CDR3 region is CASSNVREGQTKNYGYTF. The CDR3 DNA is TGTGCCAGCAGCAATGTGAGGGAAGGACAGACGAAAAACTATGGCTACACCTTC.

In its sample, this clonotype was seen a few times. This chain uses TRBV7-9 with TRBJ2-7, with no clear D. The CDR3 consists of 11 residues. Germline CDR1 and CDR2: SEHNR and FQNEAQ (reference sequence). V lost 2 bases and J lost 6, with 5 bases in between. The CDR3, as DNA: TGTGCCAGCAGCTTATTTGGCGAGCAGTACTTC. It specifies CASSLFGEQYF.

In this sample, this clonotype turned up many times. This sequence joins TRBV12-3 or TRBV12-4 and TRBJ1-4, with TRBD1 matching over 7 bases. V lost 6 bases and J lost 10; bases outside the gene matches: 8. CDR3 size: 13 residues. This CDR3 reads CASRQTGFAKLFF. CDR3 nucleotides: TGTGCCAGCAGACAGACAGGGTTTGCAAAACTGTTTTTT.

A few counts support this clonotype. The rearrangement joins TRBV5-4 to TRBJ1-1; D call uncertain. V was clipped by 4 bases and J by 0 bases, with 13 bases between them. CDR3 length: 15 residues. Germline CDR1 reads SGHNT; CDR2 reads YYREEE (reference sequence). For the CDR3, the DNA is TGTGCCAGCAGCCCTGAGGTTTCTTTGAACACTGAAGCTTTCTTT. It specifies CASSPEVSLNTEAFF.

Only a few counts were recorded for this clonotype. The rearrangement uses TRBV2 and TRBJ2-3; either TRBD1 or TRBD2 may fit D (5 bases each). The CDR3 covers 15 residues. Germline V gives CDR1 SNHLY, CDR2 FYNNEI. Trimming removed 7 bases from V and 0 bases from J, with 14 bases in between. The CDR3 DNA reads TGTGCCAGCAATCGTAGGGACCTCAGCACAGATACGCAGTATTTT. Protein product: CASNRRDLSTDTQYF. Combining the CDR3 with reference TRBV2 and TRBJ2-3 gives the whole variable domain EPEVTQTPSHQVTQMGQEVILRCVPISNHLYFYWYRQILGQKVEFLVSFYNNEISEKSEIFDDQFSVERPDGSNFTLKIRSTKLEDSAMYFCASNRRDLSTDTQYFGPGTRLTVL.